This TCR beta chain was captured in a study of T cells in Graves' hyperthyroidism and ophthalmopathy. General study findings and limits: A model of 13 V-J pairs discriminated ophthalmopathy from stable hyperthyroidism.

Amplification of TCR beta CDR3 regions was performed using RNA transcripts as template. When the TCR CDR3 underwent first-round RT-PCR, the HTBI primer set was used. Using its own MiXCR run on the multiplex PCR reads, TCRdb lists one record per CDR3 protein. The sample holds 350,000 to 400,000 distinct CDR3 sequences, 14% seen once. On this clonotype: Its specificity is not known.

V was shortened by 6 bases and J by 0 bases, with 17 bases between the two germline ends. This CDR3 has 15 residues. CDR1 is SQVTM and CDR2 is ANQGSEA in the germline V gene. An absence of ophthalmopathy progression within 18 months meant stable Graves' hyperthyroidism. Hyperthyroidism, newly diagnosed and lasting under 2 months, affected patients aged 18 to 65. Together with thyroid ultrasound, orbital computed tomography, serum thyroxine and TRAb, clinical symptoms were used for diagnoses. The chain joins TRBV29-1 to TRBJ1-1; TRBD1 might be the D (6 bases). This receptor was obtained from a woman aged 60-75 years with Graves' hyperthyroidism. The sequenced sample consisted of blood. DNA for the CDR3: TGCAGCGTACCTAAAGGACAGTTTATGAACACTGAAGCTTTCTTT. Translation gives CSVPKGQFMNTEAFF.